The clone carrying this T cell receptor (beta chain) showed up just a few times. The data are from a study of blood T cells in healthy people across ages. Donors were healthy Caucasian individuals from Russia aged about 6 to 90. Germline CDR1 reads MNHEY; CDR2 reads SMNVEV (reference sequence). Trimming cost V 5 bases and J 6 bases, with 25 bases left between them. This CDR3 region has 17 residues. Next came a second PCR, run for about 7 to 11 cycles, which used a sample-barcoded 5' primer along with a J-beta primer mix. MiXCR, run by TCRdb on the 5' RACE reads, gives a single entry per CDR3 protein. Of more than 500,000 distinct CDR3 sequences listed, about 26% are singletons.

The chain is built from TRBV27 and TRBJ2-5; tentative D call: TRBD2 (8 bases). This receptor was identified in a woman aged 70-85 years in good health. Sequencing was done on a sample of blood. The chain's CDR3 is CASSPEGAGGTGKTQYF. CDR3 bases: TGTGCCAGCAGTCCGGAGGGGGCGGGGGGTACTGGAAAGACCCAGTACTTC.